Listed here are 27 T cell receptor beta chains from one sample, sequenced in a study of PD-L1 blockade in urothelial cancer. The table came from immunoSEQ multiplex PCR; TCRdb's copy has only in-frame clones and leaves some out. The sample has about 88,000 clones; 90% to 95% are singletons. The specimen was PBMCs, collected around atezolizumab (anti-PD-L1) treatment. These TCRs come from a man aged 55 to 70 with urothelial cancer.

V usage is TRBV4-3 and J usage is TRBJ2-5, with TRBD2 matching over 8 bases. V gave up 4 bases and J gave up 1 base; unmatched junction bases: 20. The germline V gene has CDR1 LGHNA and CDR2 YSLEER. The CDR3 is 20 amino acids. The CDR3 DNA reads TGCGCCAGCAGCCCCCCCCGAGCGGGAGTGGCCCGTGGGGCCCAAGAGACCCAGTACTTC. Translation gives CASSPPRAGVARGAQETQYF.

The chain combines TRBV10-3 with TRBJ1-2; 8 bases map to TRBD1. After removal of 10 bases from V and 7 bases from J, the junction contained 11 bases not matched to a gene. This CDR3 region has 13 residues. Germline V gene data show CDR1 as ENHRY and CDR2 as SYGVKD. The CDR3 protein is CATSDRESIGYTF. The CDR3 DNA sequence: TGTGCCACTTCGGACAGGGAGAGTATTGGCTACACCTTC.

V gene TRBV4-2 combines with J gene TRBJ1-3, with unresolved D. The CDR3 contains 14 residues. Trimming took 1 base from V and 5 from J, leaving 9 bases between them. Germline CDR1 and CDR2: LGHNA and YNFKEQ. Written as DNA, the CDR3 is TGTGCCAGCAGCCAAGGCAACAACCGAAACACCATATATTTT. Amino acids: CASSQGNNRNTIYF.

The chain links TRBV7-8 to TRBJ2-7; unclear D gene. This CDR3 is built from 12 residues. Germline V gives CDR1 SGHVS, CDR2 FQNEAQ. V lost 5 bases and J 4 bases, leaving 9 bases between the germline ends. DNA of the CDR3: TGTGCCAGCAGCCCCAGCAGGTACGAGCAGTACTTC. Amino acid sequence: CASSPSRYEQYF.

The J gene is TRBJ2-4, the V gene TRBV2; TRBD1 agrees at 10 bases. The V and J ends lost 7 bases and 1 base, in that order; junction bases with no gene match: 13. The V gene's germline CDR1 is SNHLY and CDR2 FYNNEI. There are 18 residues in the CDR3. The CDR3 loop reads CASTLGTGVLTAKNIQYF. CDR3 DNA: TGTGCCAGCACCTTGGGGACAGGGGTTTTAACGGCCAAAAACATTCAGTACTTC.

The V gene is TRBV23-1, the J gene TRBJ1-1; 7 bases line up with TRBD1. TRBV23-1 qualifies as an ORF whose function is uncertain. The CDR3 is made up of 14 amino acids. V lost 2 bases to trimming and J lost 7 bases; unmatched junction nucleotides: 7. In nucleotides, the CDR3 is TGCGCCAGCAGTCAAATGCAGGGGGGCTTTGAAGCTTTCTTT. Translated: CASSQMQGGFEAFF.

On this clone: Other DNA sequences in this specimen translate into the identical CDR3. This chain connects TRBV18 to TRBJ2-5, with D possibly being TRBD2 (5 bases). The V gene's germline CDR1 is KGHSH and CDR2 LQKENI. Trimming took 3 bases from V and 1 from J, leaving 6 bases between them. The CDR3 is 13 amino acids. The chain's CDR3 is CASSPGLQETQYF. CDR3 sequence (DNA): TGTGCCAGCTCACCCGGACTCCAAGAGACCCAGTACTTC.

V gene TRBV15 combines with J gene TRBJ1-5; TRBD1 agrees at 7 bases. The CDR3 length is 14 residues. Germline CDR1 LNHNV, CDR2 YYDKDF (reference sequence). The ends lost 5 bases at V and 3 bases at J; junction bases unmatched: 4. The CDR3 protein is CATSPGTANQPQHF. The CDR3 coding sequence is TGTGCCACCAGCCCAGGGACAGCCAATCAGCCCCAGCATTTT.

V and J are TRBV14 and TRBJ2-3, with 9 bases fitting TRBD2. With 2 bases clipped from V and 6 bases from J, the junction kept 3 bases outside the gene matches. CDR3 length: 14 amino acids. Germline CDR1 SGHDN, CDR2 FVKESK. The CDR3 is CASSQILAGDTQYF. As DNA, the CDR3 is TGTGCCAGCAGCCAAATCCTAGCGGGGGATACGCAGTATTTT.

This sequence joins TRBV7-9 and TRBJ2-7; 7 nucleotides match TRBD2. The CDR3 contains 15 residues. Germline CDR1 and CDR2: SEHNR and FQNEAQ (reference sequence). Losses at the gene ends were 3 bases for V and 0 bases for J; bases not matched to a gene: 5. In nucleotides, the CDR3 is TGTGCCAGCAGCTTGGGGGGGGTAAGCTCCTACGAGCAGTACTTC. Translation: CASSLGGVSSYEQYF.

This chain links TRBV6-5 with TRBJ2-7; tentative D call: TRBD1 (6 bases). The V and J ends lost 4 bases and 2 bases respectively, with 12 bases between them. Per germline, CDR1 MNHEY and CDR2 SVGAGI. The CDR3 spans 14 residues. The CDR3 region is CASSSGTPPYEQYF. In DNA form, the CDR3 reads TGTGCCAGCAGTTCCGGGACACCACCCTACGAGCAGTACTTC.

The chain is built from TRBV15 and TRBJ2-1; no firm D call. This CDR3 contains 13 residues. The V gene lost 4 bases and the J gene lost 4 bases, with 8 bases spanning the gap. CDR1 is LNHNV, CDR2 YYDKDF, per germline (reference sequence). CDR3 nucleotides: TGTGCCACCAGCATCAGGAAATACAATGAGCAGTTCTTC. Residues: CATSIRKYNEQFF.

The rearrangement joins TRBV20-1 to TRBJ2-3, with a possible D match to TRBD2 (5 bases). The CDR3 covers 11 residues. Germline V gene lookup returns CDR1 DFQATT and CDR2 SNEGSKA (reference sequence). Trimming cost V 6 bases and J 2 bases, with 6 bases left between them. In nucleotides, the CDR3 is TGCAGTGCCGACTACACAGATACGCAGTATTTT. This gives the protein CSADYTDTQYF.

The rearrangement uses TRBV7-3 and TRBJ2-3, with a tentative D call TRBD2 (5 bases). This CDR3 region has 14 residues. In germline, CDR1 is SGHTA, CDR2 FQGTGA. Trimming took 3 bases from V and 0 from J, leaving 7 bases between them. CDR3 protein: CASSFRGSTDTQYF. The CDR3 nucleotides are TGTGCCAGCAGCTTCCGAGGGAGCACAGATACGCAGTATTTT.

V is TRBV2 and J is TRBJ1-1; D is perhaps TRBD1 (5 bases). Germline V gene lookup returns CDR1 SNHLY and CDR2 FYNNEI. V was cut by 4 bases and J by 6 bases, with 15 bases left in between. This CDR3 contains 14 residues. In DNA, the CDR3 is TGTGCCAGCAGTGTAACCAGGGTACTATCTGAAGCTTTCTTT. It yields the protein CASSVTRVLSEAFF.

The chain carries TRBV19 and TRBJ2-3; D may be TRBD1 (5 bases). V gave up 2 bases and J gave up 5 bases, with 11 bases separating them. This CDR3 spans 14 amino acids. Germline lookup yields CDR1 LNHDA and CDR2 SQIVND (reference sequence). The CDR3 loop is CASSIRGGLDTQYF. Here the CDR3 DNA reads TGTGCCAGTAGTATAAGGGGTGGCTTAGATACGCAGTATTTT.

This clone turned up a few times. This sequence joins TRBV14 and TRBJ1-5, with a possible D match to TRBD1 (6 bases). Per the germline V gene, CDR1 is SGHDN and CDR2 is FVKESK. The V gene lost 4 bases and the J gene lost 8 bases, with 18 bases spanning the gap. This CDR3 contains 15 residues. The CDR3 loop reads CASSRGTRIWKPQHF. In nucleotides, the CDR3 is TGTGCCAGCAGCCGGGGGACACGGATTTGGAAGCCCCAGCATTTT. Full variable domain (rest looked up from reference TRBV14 and TRBJ1-5): EAGVTQFPSHSVIEKGQTVTLRCDPISGHDNLYWYRRVMGKEIKFLLHFVKESKQDESGMPNNRFLAERTGGTYSTLKVQPAELEDSGVYFCASSRGTRIWKPQHFGDGTRLSIL.

The gene calls are TRBV6-1 and TRBJ2-5; D is unresolved. The germline V gene encodes CDR1 MNHNS and CDR2 SASEGT. The CDR3 totals 10 residues. V was clipped by 6 bases and J by 4 bases, with 3 bases between them. CDR3 sequence reads: CASRRETQYF. The CDR3, as DNA: TGTGCCAGCAGGAGAGAGACCCAGTACTTC.

This chain connects TRBV6-4 to TRBJ2-3; the match to TRBD2 covers 7 bases. Germline assignment: CDR1 MRHNA and CDR2 SNTAGT. This CDR3 comprises 18 residues. V trimming: 3 bases; J trimming: 6 bases; junction bases outside the gene matches: 18. CDR3 region: CASSDCRRGGGVRDTQYF. The CDR3 coding sequence is TGTGCCAGCAGTGATTGTAGGAGGGGCGGGGGAGTCAGGGATACGCAGTATTTT.

The gene calls are TRBV19 and TRBJ1-3; D uncertain. V lost 5 bases and J lost 4, with 9 bases in between. The CDR3 contains 13 residues. From germline, CDR1 is LNHDA and CDR2 SQIVND (reference sequence). The CDR3 DNA sequence: TGTGCCAGTAGTTCCTACGTGGGAAACACCATATATTTT. This translates into CASSSYVGNTIYF.

V gene TRBV4-2 combines with J gene TRBJ1-6; weak D call: TRBD1 (5 bases). V lost 11 bases and J 7 bases, leaving 21 bases between the germline ends. CDR3 length equals 15 residues. CDR1 and CDR2 from the germline V gene are LGHNA and YNFKEQ. CDR3: CASDDEGRGNSPLHF. Written as DNA, the CDR3 is TGTGCCTCCGACGACGAGGGGCGGGGGAATTCACCCCTCCACTTT.

V and J are TRBV4-3 and TRBJ1-6; D unclear. Germline lookup yields CDR1 LGHNA and CDR2 YSLEER. This CDR3 is 13 amino acids long. V was pared by 0 bases and J by 11 bases, with 8 bases between. DNA for the CDR3: TGCGCCAGCAGCCAAGATCGAGGAACACCCCTCCACTTT. It is translated as CASSQDRGTPLHF.

The rearrangement uses TRBV11-2 and TRBJ2-3; D perhaps matches TRBD1 (5 bases). The ends were cut back, 7 bases at V and 5 bases at J, with 19 bases in the middle. This CDR3 comprises 15 residues. Germline V gives CDR1 SGHAT, CDR2 FQNNGV. The CDR3 nucleotides read TGTGCCAGCACCCAAGGGGCAGGGTCGATAGATACGCAGTATTTT. It is translated as CASTQGAGSIDTQYF.

The table lists this clone with a count of one. This rearrangement joins TRBV9 to TRBJ1-2, with D possibly TRBD1 on 6 matching bases. V was clipped by 6 bases and J by 2 bases, with 14 bases between them. From germline, CDR1 is SGDLS and CDR2 YYNGEE. This CDR3 contains 14 residues. Here the CDR3 reads CASTSGQLNYGYTF. In nucleotides, the CDR3 is TGTGCCAGCACCTCCGGACAGTTGAACTATGGCTACACCTTC. The complete variable domain, with remaining parts taken from reference TRBV9 and TRBJ1-2, reads DSGVTQTPKHLITATGQRVTLRCSPRSGDLSVYWYQQSLDQGLQFLIQYYNGEERAKGNILERFSAQQFPDLHSELNLSSLELGDSALYFCASTSGQLNYGYTFGSGTRLTVV.

In its sample, this clone was seen once. The rearrangement uses TRBV6-1 and TRBJ1-4; the match to TRBD1 covers 7 bases. CDR3 length: 13 amino acids. CDR1 is MNHNS and CDR2 is SASEGT in the germline V gene. V trimming: 1 base; J trimming: 13 bases; junction bases outside the gene matches: 6. This CDR3 is CASSEENRGGLFF. The CDR3 bases are TGTGCCAGCAGTGAAGAAAACAGGGGAGGACTGTTTTTT.

The chain recombines TRBV19 with TRBJ2-2; 10 positions agree with TRBD1. CDR1 LNHDA and CDR2 SQIVND come from the germline V gene (reference sequence). Unmatched junction bases numbered 2, after V lost 6 bases and J lost 1 base. CDR3 length: 15 residues. For the CDR3, the DNA is TGTGCCAGTAGAGACAGGGGGCGGAACACCGGGGAGCTGTTTTTT. Translating gives CASRDRGRNTGELFF.

V gene TRBV5-1 combines with J gene TRBJ2-5; 11 positions agree with TRBD1. The CDR3 contains 13 residues. CDR1 is SGHRS, CDR2 YFSETQ, per germline. V was pared by 4 bases and J by 9 bases, with 5 bases of the junction left unmatched. The CDR3 loop is CASSRGQGEPQYF. In DNA, the CDR3 is TGCGCCAGCAGCAGGGGACAGGGGGAGCCCCAGTACTTC.